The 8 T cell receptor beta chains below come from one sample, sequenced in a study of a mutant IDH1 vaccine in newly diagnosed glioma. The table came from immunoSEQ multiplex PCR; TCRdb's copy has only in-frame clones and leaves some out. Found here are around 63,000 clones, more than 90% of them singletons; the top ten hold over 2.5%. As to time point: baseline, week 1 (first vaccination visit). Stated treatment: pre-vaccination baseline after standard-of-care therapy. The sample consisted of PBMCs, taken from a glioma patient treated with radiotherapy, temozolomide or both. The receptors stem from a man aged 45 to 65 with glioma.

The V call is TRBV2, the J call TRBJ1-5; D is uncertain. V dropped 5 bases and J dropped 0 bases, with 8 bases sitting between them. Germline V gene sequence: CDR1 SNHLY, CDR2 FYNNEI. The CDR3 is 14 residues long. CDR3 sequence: CASSLSDSNQPQHF. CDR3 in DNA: TGTGCCAGCAGTCTCAGCGATAGCAATCAGCCCCAGCATTTT.

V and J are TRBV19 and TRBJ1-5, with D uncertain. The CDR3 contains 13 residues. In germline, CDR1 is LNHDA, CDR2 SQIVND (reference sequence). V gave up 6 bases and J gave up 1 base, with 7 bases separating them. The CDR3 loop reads CASSPDSNQPQHF. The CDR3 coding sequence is TGTGCCAGTAGCCCGGACAGCAATCAGCCCCAGCATTTT.

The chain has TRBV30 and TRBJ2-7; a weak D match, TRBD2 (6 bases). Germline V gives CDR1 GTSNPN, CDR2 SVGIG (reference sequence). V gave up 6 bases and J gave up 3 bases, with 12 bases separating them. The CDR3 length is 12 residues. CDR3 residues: CACFRENYEQYF. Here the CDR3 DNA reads TGTGCCTGCTTCCGGGAGAACTACGAGCAGTACTTC. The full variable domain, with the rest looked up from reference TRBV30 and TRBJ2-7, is SQTIHQWPATLVQPVGSPLSLECTVEGTSNPNLYWYRQAAGRGLQLLFYSVGIGQISSEVPQNLSASRPQDRQFILSSKKLLLSDSGFYLCACFRENYEQYFGPGTRLTVT.

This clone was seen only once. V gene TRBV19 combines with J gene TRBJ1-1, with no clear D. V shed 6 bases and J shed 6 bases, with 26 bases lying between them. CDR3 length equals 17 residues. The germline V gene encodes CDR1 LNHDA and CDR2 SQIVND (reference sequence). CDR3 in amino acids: CASSPLLKLQRDAEAFF. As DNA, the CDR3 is TGTGCCAGTAGCCCGTTGTTAAAATTACAGAGAGACGCTGAAGCTTTCTTT. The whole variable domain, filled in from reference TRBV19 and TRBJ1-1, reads DGGITQSPKYLFRKEGQNVTLSCEQNLNHDAMYWYRQDPGQGLRLIYYSQIVNDFQKGDIAEGYSVSREKKESFPLTVTSAQKNPTAFYLCASSPLLKLQRDAEAFFGQGTRLTVV.

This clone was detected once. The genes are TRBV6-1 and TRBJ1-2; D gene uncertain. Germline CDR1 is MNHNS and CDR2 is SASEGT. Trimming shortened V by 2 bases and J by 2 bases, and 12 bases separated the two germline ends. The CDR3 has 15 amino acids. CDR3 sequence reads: CASSESWGINYGYTF. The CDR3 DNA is TGTGCCAGCAGTGAAAGCTGGGGAATAAACTATGGCTACACCTTC.

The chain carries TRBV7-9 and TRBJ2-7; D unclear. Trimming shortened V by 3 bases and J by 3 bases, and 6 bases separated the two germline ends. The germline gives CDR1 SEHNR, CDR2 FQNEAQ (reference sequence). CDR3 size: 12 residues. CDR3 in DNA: TGTGCCAGCAGCTTGAACAACTACGAGCAGTACTTC. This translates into CASSLNNYEQYF.

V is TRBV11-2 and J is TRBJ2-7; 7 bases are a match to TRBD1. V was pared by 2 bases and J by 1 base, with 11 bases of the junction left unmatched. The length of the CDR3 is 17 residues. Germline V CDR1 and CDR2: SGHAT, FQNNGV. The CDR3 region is CASSLSLGQVLSYEQYF. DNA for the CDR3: TGTGCCAGCAGCTTAAGTCTAGGACAGGTTTTATCCTACGAGCAGTACTTC. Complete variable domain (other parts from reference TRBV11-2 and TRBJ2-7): EAGVAQSPRYKIIEKRQSVAFWCNPISGHATLYWYQQILGQGPKLLIQFQNNGVVDDSQLPKDRFSAERLKGVDSTLKIQPAKLEDSAVYLCASSLSLGQVLSYEQYFGPGTRLTVT.

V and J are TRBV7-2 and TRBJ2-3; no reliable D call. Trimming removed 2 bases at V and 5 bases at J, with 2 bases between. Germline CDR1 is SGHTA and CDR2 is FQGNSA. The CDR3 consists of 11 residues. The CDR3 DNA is TGTGCCAGCAGCTTATTAGATACGCAGTATTTT. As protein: CASSLLDTQYF.